The entry below describes one T cell receptor beta chain. The antigen is not known. These data originate in a study of T-cell reconstitution after alpha-beta-depleted transplantation in children. Losses at the gene ends were 5 bases for V and 2 bases for J; bases not matched to a gene: 5. From germline, CDR1 is DFQATT and CDR2 SNEGSKA (reference sequence). This CDR3 has 14 residues. Points from the study as a whole: After transplant, at about two months, alpha-beta T cells were reportedly derived from several hundred expanded graft clones. T cells produced anew were the main source of T-cell counts and diversity one year after transplant. Surviving recipient T cells and thymic progenitors underlay high day-60 TCRbeta diversity in some patients.

Construction of the TCRbeta library involved unique molecular identifiers. From the PCR reads, TCRdb called clonotypes with MiXCR, one entry per CDR3 protein. Here the sample spans 100,000 or so distinct CDR3 sequences, around 5.9% being singletons. This TCR was sampled from a female patient aged 2-15 years who had a stem cell transplant for Fanconi anemia, so the T cells may come from the graft donor. The chain is built from TRBV20-1 and TRBJ2-5, with 10 bases aligning to TRBD2. The source was PBMCs, mostly from graft donor cells, collected 60 days after TCRalphabeta/CD19-depleted stem cell transplant. The CDR3 DNA is TGCAGTGCTTTCCTAGCGGGAGCACAAGAGACCCAGTACTTC. Its protein product is CSAFLAGAQETQYF.